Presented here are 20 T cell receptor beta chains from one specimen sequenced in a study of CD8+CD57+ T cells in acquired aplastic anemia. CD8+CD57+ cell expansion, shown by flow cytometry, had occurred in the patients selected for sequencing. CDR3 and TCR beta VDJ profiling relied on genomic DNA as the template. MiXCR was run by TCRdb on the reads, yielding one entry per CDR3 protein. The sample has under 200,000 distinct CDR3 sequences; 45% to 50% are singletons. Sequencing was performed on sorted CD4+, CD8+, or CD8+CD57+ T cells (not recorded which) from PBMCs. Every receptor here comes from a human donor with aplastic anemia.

The CDR3 DNA reads TGTGCCAGCAGCCGTTCTAGCTGGACTACAGCCTACGAGCAGTACTTC. Its protein product is CASSRSSWTTAYEQYF. The J gene is TRBJ2-7, the V gene TRBV3-1; TRBD2 is a possible D gene (6 bases). This CDR3 is 16 amino acids long. Germline V gene sequence: CDR1 LGHDT, CDR2 YNNKEL (reference sequence). With 4 bases removed from V and 2 bases from J, the gap between germline ends came to 18 bases.

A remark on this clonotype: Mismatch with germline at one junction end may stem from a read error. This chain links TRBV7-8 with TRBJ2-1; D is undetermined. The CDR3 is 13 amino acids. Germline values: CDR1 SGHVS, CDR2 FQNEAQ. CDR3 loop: CASISTSYSEQFF. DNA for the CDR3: TGTGCCAGCATTAGCACCTCCTACAGTGAGCAGTTCTTC.

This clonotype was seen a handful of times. CDR3 sequence reads: CASSPLAGTDDEQFF. CDR3 nucleotides: TGTGCCAGCTCACCACTAGCGGGAACCGACGATGAGCAGTTCTTC. V usage is TRBV18 and J usage is TRBJ2-1, with TRBD2 identical over 8 bases. The V segment lost 1 base and the J segment 8 bases; nucleotides outside the gene matches: 7. Germline V gene sequence: CDR1 KGHSH, CDR2 LQKENI. This CDR3 has 15 residues.

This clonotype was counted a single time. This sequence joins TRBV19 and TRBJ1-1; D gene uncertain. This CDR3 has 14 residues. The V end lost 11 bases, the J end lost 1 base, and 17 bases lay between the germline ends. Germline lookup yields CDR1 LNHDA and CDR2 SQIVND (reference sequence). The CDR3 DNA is TGTGCCTGGAGTGTAGATCTGGGGAACACTGAAGCTTTCTTT. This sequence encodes CAWSVDLGNTEAFF.

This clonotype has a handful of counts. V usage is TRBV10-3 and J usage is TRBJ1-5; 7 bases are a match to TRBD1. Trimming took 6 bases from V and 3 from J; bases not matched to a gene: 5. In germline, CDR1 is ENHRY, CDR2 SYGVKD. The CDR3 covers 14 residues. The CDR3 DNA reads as TGTGCCATCAGATCGGACAGGATCAATCAGCCCCAGCATTTT. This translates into CAIRSDRINQPQHF.

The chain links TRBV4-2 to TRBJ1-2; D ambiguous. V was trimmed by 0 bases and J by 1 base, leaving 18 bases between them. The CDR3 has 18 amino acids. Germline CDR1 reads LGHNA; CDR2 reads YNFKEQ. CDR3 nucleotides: TGTGCCAGCAGCCAAGAAGTACTAGTACTTGAACTTAACTATGGCTACACCTTC. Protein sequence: CASSQEVLVLELNYGYTF.

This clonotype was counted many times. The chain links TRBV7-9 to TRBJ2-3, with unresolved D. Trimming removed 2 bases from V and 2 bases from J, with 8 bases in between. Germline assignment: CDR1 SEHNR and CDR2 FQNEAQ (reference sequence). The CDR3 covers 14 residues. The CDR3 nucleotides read TGTGCCAGCAGCTTAAACCCCTTCACAGATACGCAGTATTTT. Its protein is CASSLNPFTDTQYF.

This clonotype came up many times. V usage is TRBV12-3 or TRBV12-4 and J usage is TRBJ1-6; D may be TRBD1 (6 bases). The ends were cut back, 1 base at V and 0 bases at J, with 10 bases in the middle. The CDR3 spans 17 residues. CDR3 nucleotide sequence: TGTGCCAGCAGTTTAGGAGGGGGGAGCTCCTATAATTCACCCCTCCACTTT. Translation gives CASSLGGGSSYNSPLHF.

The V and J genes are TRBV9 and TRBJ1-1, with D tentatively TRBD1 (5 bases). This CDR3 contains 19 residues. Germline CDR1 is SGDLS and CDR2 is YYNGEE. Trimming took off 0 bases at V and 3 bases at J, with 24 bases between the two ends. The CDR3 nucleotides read TGTGCCAGCAGCGTAGGACTGACGTGGAGGGGAACAAGGGACACTGAAGCTTTCTTT. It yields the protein CASSVGLTWRGTRDTEAFF.

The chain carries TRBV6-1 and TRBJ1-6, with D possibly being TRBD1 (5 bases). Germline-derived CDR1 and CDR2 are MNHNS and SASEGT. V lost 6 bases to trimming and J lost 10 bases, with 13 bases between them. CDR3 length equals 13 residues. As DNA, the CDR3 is TGTGCCAGCAGAGGGGCGTTCGGGTCACCCCTCCACTTT. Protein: CASRGAFGSPLHF.

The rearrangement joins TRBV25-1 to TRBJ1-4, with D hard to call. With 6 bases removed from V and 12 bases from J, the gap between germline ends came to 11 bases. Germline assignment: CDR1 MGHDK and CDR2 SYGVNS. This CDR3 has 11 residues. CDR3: CASSSDFELFF. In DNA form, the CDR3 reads TGTGCCAGCAGCTCCGATTTCGAACTGTTTTTT.

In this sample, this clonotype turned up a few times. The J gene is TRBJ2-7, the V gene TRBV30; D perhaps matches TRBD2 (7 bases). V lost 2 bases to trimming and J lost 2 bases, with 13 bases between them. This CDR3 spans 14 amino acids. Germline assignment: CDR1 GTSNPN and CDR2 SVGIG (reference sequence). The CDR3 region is CAWSPGEGTYEQYF. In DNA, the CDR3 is TGTGCCTGGAGTCCAGGGGAGGGGACCTACGAGCAGTACTTC.

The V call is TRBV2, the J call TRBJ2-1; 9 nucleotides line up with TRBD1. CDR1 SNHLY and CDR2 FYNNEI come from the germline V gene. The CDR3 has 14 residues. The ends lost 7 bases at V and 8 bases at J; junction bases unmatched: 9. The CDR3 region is CASTSGGQGDEQFF. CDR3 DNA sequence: TGTGCCAGCACCTCCGGGGGACAGGGCGATGAGCAGTTCTTC.

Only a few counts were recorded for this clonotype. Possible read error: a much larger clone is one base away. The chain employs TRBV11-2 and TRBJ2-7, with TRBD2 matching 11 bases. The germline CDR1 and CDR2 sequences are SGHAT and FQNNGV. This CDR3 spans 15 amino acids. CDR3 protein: CTSSATSGSAYEQYF. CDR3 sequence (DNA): TGTACCAGCAGCGCTACTAGCGGGAGCGCCTACGAGCAGTACTTC. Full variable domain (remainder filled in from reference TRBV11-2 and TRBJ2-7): EAGVAQSPRYKIIEKRQSVAFWCNPISGHATLYWYQQILGQGPKLLIQFQNNGVVDDSQLPKDRFSAERLKGVDSTLKIQPAKLEDSAVYLCTSSATSGSAYEQYFGPGTRLTVT.

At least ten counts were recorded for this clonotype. CDR3 residues: CATSEGTGPEQYF. In DNA, the CDR3 is TGTGCCACCAGTGAGGGTACAGGGCCCGAGCAGTACTTC. The chain recombines TRBV24-1 with TRBJ2-7; D possibly corresponds to TRBD1 (6 bases). There are 13 residues in the CDR3. The germline CDR1 and CDR2 sequences are KGHDR and SFDVKD. Trimming took off 4 bases at V and 6 bases at J, with 12 bases between the two ends.

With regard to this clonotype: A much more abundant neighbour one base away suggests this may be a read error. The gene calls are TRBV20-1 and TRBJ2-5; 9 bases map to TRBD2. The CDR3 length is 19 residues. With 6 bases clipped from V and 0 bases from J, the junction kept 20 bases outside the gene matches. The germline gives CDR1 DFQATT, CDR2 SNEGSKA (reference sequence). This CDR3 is CSAEPRISGRGAYQETQYF. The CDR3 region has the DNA TGCAGTGCCGAACCCCGGATTAGCGGGAGAGGGGCGTACCAAGAGACCCAGTACTTC.

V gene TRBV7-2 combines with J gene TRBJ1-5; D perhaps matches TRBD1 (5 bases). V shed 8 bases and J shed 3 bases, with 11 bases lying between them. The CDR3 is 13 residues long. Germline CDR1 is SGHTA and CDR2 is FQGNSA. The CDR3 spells CASGQGYNQPQHF. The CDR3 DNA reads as TGTGCCAGCGGCCAGGGCTACAATCAGCCCCAGCATTTT.

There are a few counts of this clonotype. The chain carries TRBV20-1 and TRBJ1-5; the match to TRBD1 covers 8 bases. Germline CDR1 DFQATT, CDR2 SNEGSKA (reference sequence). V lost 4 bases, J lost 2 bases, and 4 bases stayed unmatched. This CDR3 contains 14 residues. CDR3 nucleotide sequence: TGCAGTGCTACCCTGACAGGGGGCAATCAGCCCCAGCATTTT. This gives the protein CSATLTGGNQPQHF.

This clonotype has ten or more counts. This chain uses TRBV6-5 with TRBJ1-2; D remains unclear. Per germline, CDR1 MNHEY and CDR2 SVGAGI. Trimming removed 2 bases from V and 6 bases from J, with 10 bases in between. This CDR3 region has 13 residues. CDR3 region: CASSYTRIDGYTF. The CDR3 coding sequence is TGTGCCAGCAGTTACACCAGAATAGATGGCTACACCTTC.

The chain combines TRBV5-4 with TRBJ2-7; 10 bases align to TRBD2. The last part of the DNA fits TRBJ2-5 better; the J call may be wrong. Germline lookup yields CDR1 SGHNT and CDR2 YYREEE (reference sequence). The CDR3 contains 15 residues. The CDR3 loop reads CASSLGLAEQETQYF. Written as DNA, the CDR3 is TGTGCCAGCAGCTTAGGACTAGCGGAACAAGAGACCCAGTACTTC.